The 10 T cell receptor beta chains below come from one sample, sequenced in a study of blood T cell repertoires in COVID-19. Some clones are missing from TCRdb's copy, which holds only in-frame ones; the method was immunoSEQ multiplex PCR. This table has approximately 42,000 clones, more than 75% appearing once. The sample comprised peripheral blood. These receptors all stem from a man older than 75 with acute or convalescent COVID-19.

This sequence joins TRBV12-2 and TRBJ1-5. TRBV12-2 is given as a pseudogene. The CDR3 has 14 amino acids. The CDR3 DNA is TGTGCAAGGACAAGCGGGCTGGTCAATCAGCCCCAGCATTTT. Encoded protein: CARTSGLVNQPQHF.

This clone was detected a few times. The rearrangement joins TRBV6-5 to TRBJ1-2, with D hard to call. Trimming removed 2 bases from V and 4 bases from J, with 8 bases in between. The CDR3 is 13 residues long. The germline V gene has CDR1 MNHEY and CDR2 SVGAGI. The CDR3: CASSYAGLYGYTF. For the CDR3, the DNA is TGTGCCAGCAGTTACGCAGGCCTCTATGGCTACACCTTC.

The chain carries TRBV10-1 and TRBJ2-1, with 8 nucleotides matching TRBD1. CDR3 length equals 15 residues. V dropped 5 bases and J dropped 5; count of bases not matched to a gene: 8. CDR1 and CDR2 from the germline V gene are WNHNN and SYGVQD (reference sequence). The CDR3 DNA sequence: TGCGCCAGCAGTCCCGGACAGGGAAGAAACAATGAGCAGTTCTTC. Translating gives CASSPGQGRNNEQFF.

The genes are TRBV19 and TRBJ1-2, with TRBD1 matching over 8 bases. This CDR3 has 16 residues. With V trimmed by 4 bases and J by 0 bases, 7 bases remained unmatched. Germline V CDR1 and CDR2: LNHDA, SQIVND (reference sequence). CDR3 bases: TGTGCCAGTAGTAGAGGACAGGGCTCCACTAACTATGGCTACACCTTC. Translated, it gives CASSRGQGSTNYGYTF. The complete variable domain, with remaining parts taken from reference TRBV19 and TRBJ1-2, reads DGGITQSPKYLFRKEGQNVTLSCEQNLNHDAMYWYRQDPGQGLRLIYYSQIVNDFQKGDIAEGYSVSREKKESFPLTVTSAQKNPTAFYLCASSRGQGSTNYGYTFGSGTRLTVV.

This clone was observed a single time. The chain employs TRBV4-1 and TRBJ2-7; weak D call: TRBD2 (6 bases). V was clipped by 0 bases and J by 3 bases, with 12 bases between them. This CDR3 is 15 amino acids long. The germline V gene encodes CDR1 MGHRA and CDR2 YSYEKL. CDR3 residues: CASSQEMTGGYEQYF. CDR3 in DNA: TGCGCCAGCAGCCAAGAGATGACCGGGGGCTACGAGCAGTACTTC.

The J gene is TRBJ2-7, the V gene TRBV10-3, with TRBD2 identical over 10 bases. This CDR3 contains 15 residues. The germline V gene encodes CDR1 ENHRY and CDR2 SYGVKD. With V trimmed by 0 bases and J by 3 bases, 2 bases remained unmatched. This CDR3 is CAISESPSGSYEQYF. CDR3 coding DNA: TGTGCCATCAGTGAGTCCCCTAGCGGGAGCTACGAGCAGTACTTC.

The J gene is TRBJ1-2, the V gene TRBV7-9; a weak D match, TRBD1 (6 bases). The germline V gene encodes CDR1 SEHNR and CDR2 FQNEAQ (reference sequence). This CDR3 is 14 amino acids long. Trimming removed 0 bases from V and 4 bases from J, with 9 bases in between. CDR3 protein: CASSLAQGSYGYTF. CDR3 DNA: TGTGCCAGCAGCTTAGCTCAGGGGAGCTATGGCTACACCTTC.

CDR3 in amino acids: CASSYSGGRANEKLFF. The CDR3 bases are TGTGCCAGCAGTTACTCTGGGGGCCGGGCTAATGAAAAACTGTTTTTT. The chain is built from TRBV6-5 and TRBJ1-4, with D maybe TRBD1 (6 bases). V was shortened by 0 bases and J by 3 bases, with 11 bases between the two germline ends. The CDR3 sequence is 16 residues long. Germline V CDR1 and CDR2: MNHEY, SVGAGI.

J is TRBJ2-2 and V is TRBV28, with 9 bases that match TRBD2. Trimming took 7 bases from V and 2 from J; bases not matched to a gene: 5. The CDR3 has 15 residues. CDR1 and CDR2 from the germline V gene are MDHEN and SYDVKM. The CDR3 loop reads CASMAGGLNTGELFF. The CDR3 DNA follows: TGTGCCAGCATGGCGGGAGGGCTTAACACCGGGGAGCTGTTTTTT.

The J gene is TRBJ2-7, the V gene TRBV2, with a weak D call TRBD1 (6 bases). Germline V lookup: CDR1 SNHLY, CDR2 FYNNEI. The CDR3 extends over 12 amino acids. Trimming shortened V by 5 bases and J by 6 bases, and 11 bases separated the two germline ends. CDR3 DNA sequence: TGTGCCAGCAGTCCGACCAGGGGCGAGCAGTACTTC. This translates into CASSPTRGEQYF.